This T cell receptor beta chain was identified during a study of OX40 agonist ivuxolimab in advanced cancers. Profiled with immunoSEQ multiplex PCR; TCRdb holds only in-frame clones, not every one. This sample yields approximately 90,000 clones, of which approximately 91% are seen a single time; about 0.28% belongs to the top ten. The sample here was CD4+ or CD8+ T cells sorted from blood, taken in a trial of the OX40 agonist ivuxolimab. This clonotype was sampled from an adult with an advanced solid tumor such as melanoma, head and neck, liver or kidney cancer.

The CDR3 coding sequence is TGTGCCAGCAGCGCCCCGGGACCAAACTACGAGCAGTACTTC. Translation gives CASSAPGPNYEQYF. The J gene is TRBJ2-7, the V gene TRBV9; D may correspond to TRBD1 or TRBD2 (5 bases each). The CDR3 loop spans 14 amino acids. V lost 3 bases, J lost 3 bases, and 13 bases lay in between. Germline CDR1 is SGDLS and CDR2 is YYNGEE.